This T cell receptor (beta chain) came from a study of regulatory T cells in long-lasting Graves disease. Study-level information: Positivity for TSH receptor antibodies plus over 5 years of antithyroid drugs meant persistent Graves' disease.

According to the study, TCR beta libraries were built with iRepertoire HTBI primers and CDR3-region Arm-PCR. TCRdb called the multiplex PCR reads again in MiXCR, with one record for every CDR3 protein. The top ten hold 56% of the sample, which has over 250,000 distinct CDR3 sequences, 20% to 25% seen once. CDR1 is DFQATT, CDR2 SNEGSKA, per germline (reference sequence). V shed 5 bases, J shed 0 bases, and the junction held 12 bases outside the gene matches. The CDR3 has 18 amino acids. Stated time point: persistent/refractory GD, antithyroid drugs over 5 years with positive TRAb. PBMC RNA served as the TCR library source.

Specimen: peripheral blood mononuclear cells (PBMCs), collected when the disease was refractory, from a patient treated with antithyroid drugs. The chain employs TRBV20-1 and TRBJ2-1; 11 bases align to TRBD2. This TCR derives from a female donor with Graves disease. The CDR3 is CSASGRGTSGHSYNEQFF. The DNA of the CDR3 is TGCAGTGCTTCCGGACGGGGGACTAGCGGACACTCCTACAATGAGCAGTTCTTC.